A single T cell receptor beta chain is shown here with its context. Its antigen is as yet unknown. The record originates from a study of blood T cells in healthy people across ages. After removal of 6 bases from V and 8 bases from J, the junction contained 10 bases not matched to a gene. Germline V lookup: CDR1 KGHSH, CDR2 LQKENI. This CDR3 contains 14 residues. Study results and caveats: Unsorted PBMC material precluded a definitive naive versus antigen-experienced comparison. Naive T cell percentage showed a strong correlation with TCR beta diversity.

Next came a second PCR, run for about 7 to 12 cycles, which used a sample-barcoded 5' primer along with a J-beta primer mix. Each cDNA molecule received a tag from a template-switch adaptor that had 12 random nucleotides. MiXCR, applied by TCRdb to the 5' RACE reads, yields one record per CDR3 protein. The repertoire includes 450,000 to 700,000 distinct CDR3 sequences, approximately 30% of them detected once, and approximately 18% sits in the top ten. The material sequenced was blood. This receptor was taken from a woman in her 70s in good health. The chain is built from TRBV18 and TRBJ2-1, with TRBD2 identical over 7 bases. The CDR3 bases are TGTGCCAGCTCGCCGGCGGGGGTTGAAGATGAGCAGTTCTTC. Translating gives CASSPAGVEDEQFF.